The 19 T cell receptor beta chains presented below share a single source sample, sequenced in a study of blood T cell repertoires in COVID-19 (dated by TCRdb to 2018 to 2021). Libraries were built with the immunoSEQ multiplex PCR assay. In its TCRdb copy, this immuneACCESS table keeps in-frame sequences only and misses some clones. Where compared with another copy, unresolved V genes explain less than half of these, and the others have no known cause. The sample yields approximately 250,000 clones; almost 85% were counted once. 15% of the sample lies in the top ten. Sequenced: PBMCs or T cells enriched from blood (not recorded which). All receptors derive from a middle-aged man who had recovered from COVID-19.

The V call is TRBV7-9, the J call TRBJ2-3; possibly TRBD2 for D (5 bases). The germline CDR1 and CDR2 sequences are SEHNR and FQNEAQ (reference sequence). CDR3 size: 14 residues. Trimming left V 0 bases short and J 2 bases short, with 6 bases between. The CDR3 nucleotides read TGTGCCAGCAGCTTAGCCGGGGACACAGATACGCAGTATTTT. Encoded protein: CASSLAGDTDTQYF. The whole variable domain, filled in from reference TRBV7-9 and TRBJ2-3, reads DTGVSQNPRHKITKRGQNVTFRCDPISEHNRLYWYRQTLGQGPEFLTYFQNEAQLEKSRLLSDRFSAERPKGSFSTLEIQRTEQGDSAMYLCASSLAGDTDTQYFGPGTRLTVL.

The CDR3 spells CASSLRERNSPLHF. CDR3 in DNA: TGTGCCAGCAGCCTACGGGAGAGAAATTCACCCCTCCACTTT. The rearrangement joins TRBV3-1 (or the pseudogene TRBV3-2) to TRBJ1-6; no clear D gene. From germline, CDR1 is LGHDT and CDR2 YNNKEL (reference sequence). Trimming removed 4 bases from V and 7 bases from J, with 11 bases in between. The CDR3 length is 14 residues.

This clone has just one count. V gene TRBV5-4 combines with J gene TRBJ2-7, with TRBD1 as a possible D gene (5 bases). Germline CDR1 SGHNT, CDR2 YYREEE (reference sequence). Trimming removed 1 base at V and 6 bases at J, with 11 bases between. This CDR3 has 13 residues. CDR3 in DNA: TGTGCCAGCAGCTTGCCCAGGGTATCCGAGCAGTACTTC. Translating gives CASSLPRVSEQYF.

The chain carries TRBV7-9 and TRBJ2-1; possibly TRBD2 for D (5 bases). The CDR3 covers 16 residues. The ends were cut back, 6 bases at V and 3 bases at J, with 18 bases in the middle. Germline V gene data show CDR1 as SEHNR and CDR2 as FQNEAQ (reference sequence). This chain's CDR3 is CASRPRVGSDYNEQFF. The CDR3 bases are TGTGCCAGCAGGCCCCGAGTGGGTAGCGACTACAATGAGCAGTTCTTC.

This clone was seen only a few times. The chain's CDR3 is CASRSQGASNEKLFF. DNA for the CDR3: TGTGCCAGTAGATCACAGGGGGCGTCTAATGAAAAACTGTTTTTT. The V and J genes are TRBV19 and TRBJ1-4; 9 bases are a match to TRBD1. The germline V gene has CDR1 LNHDA and CDR2 SQIVND (reference sequence). V gave up 6 bases and J gave up 3 bases; unmatched junction bases: 5. The CDR3 contains 15 residues.

This clone showed up just once. The rearrangement uses TRBV4-1 and TRBJ2-7, with D unclear. The CDR3 contains 15 residues. In germline, CDR1 is MGHRA, CDR2 YSYEKL. The V gene lost 0 bases and the J gene lost 4 bases, with 13 bases spanning the gap. CDR3 protein: CASSQELRVGYEQYF. The CDR3 DNA is TGCGCCAGCAGCCAAGAGTTACGGGTTGGGTACGAGCAGTACTTC.

In its sample, this clone was seen once. The chain employs TRBV6-5 and TRBJ2-7; 10 bases are shared with TRBD2. Germline V gene lookup returns CDR1 MNHEY and CDR2 SVGAGI. The CDR3 is 16 residues long. V dropped 0 bases and J dropped 2; count of bases not matched to a gene: 4. Here the CDR3 reads CASSYSSGGPPYEQYF. DNA of the CDR3: TGTGCCAGCAGTTACTCTAGCGGGGGGCCCCCCTACGAGCAGTACTTC.

The chain has TRBV19 and TRBJ1-2, with D possibly being TRBD1 (5 bases). Germline-derived CDR1 and CDR2 are LNHDA and SQIVND (reference sequence). V lost 2 bases, J lost 3 bases, and 22 bases lay in between. CDR3 length: 18 residues. As DNA, the CDR3 is TGTGCCAGTAGTATATTAGAACGGTGGAGGGGCCGGGACTATGGCTACACCTTC. Translating it yields CASSILERWRGRDYGYTF.

This clone has a handful of counts. This chain joins TRBV7-6 and TRBJ2-7; TRBD2 is a possible D gene (6 bases). V was clipped by 3 bases and J by 6 bases, with 12 bases between them. CDR1 and CDR2 from the germline V gene are SGHVS and FNYEAQ. This CDR3 is 13 amino acids long. The CDR3 nucleotides read TGTGCCAGCAGCTTGGGTCGCGGGATCGAGCAGTACTTC. This codes for CASSLGRGIEQYF.

This clone was observed a few times. The chain joins TRBV10-2 to TRBJ1-1; weak D call: TRBD1 (6 bases). CDR3 length: 14 residues. V was pared by 8 bases and J by 5 bases, with 18 bases between. Germline lookup yields CDR1 WSHSY and CDR2 SAAADI. The CDR3 protein is CASVADRRNTEAFF. Here the CDR3 DNA reads TGCGCCAGCGTCGCAGACAGGCGAAATACTGAAGCTTTCTTT.

This clone appeared a few times. This chain connects TRBV11-2 to TRBJ2-7, with 8 bases lining up with TRBD2. The CDR3 runs to 15 residues. The J segment lost 3 bases and the V segment lost 5 bases, leaving 9 bases of the junction unmatched. Germline V lookup: CDR1 SGHAT, CDR2 FQNNGV. The CDR3 DNA sequence: TGTGCCAGCAGCGGACCGGGGGGGACTAGCTACGAGCAGTACTTC. Protein: CASSGPGGTSYEQYF.

This rearrangement joins TRBV20-1 to TRBJ2-5, with D uncertain. Germline lookup yields CDR1 DFQATT and CDR2 SNEGSKA (reference sequence). The CDR3 sequence is 11 residues long. V shed 5 bases and J shed 2 bases, with 6 bases lying between them. CDR3 nucleotide sequence: TGCAGTGCTGAACAGCAAGAGACCCAGTACTTC. Amino acid sequence: CSAEQQETQYF.

This clone has only one observation. V is TRBV9 and J is TRBJ2-7; tentatively, D is TRBD2 (6 bases). The CDR3 sequence is 15 residues long. Germline assignment: CDR1 SGDLS and CDR2 YYNGEE. Trimming removed 3 bases from V and 2 bases from J, with 15 bases in between. Written as DNA, the CDR3 is TGTGCCAGCAGCGCCCTGGGGGACTCAGCCTACGAGCAGTACTTC. It codes for CASSALGDSAYEQYF.

The chain combines TRBV28 with TRBJ1-1, with D unresolved. Germline V CDR1 and CDR2: MDHEN, SYDVKM. Trimming stripped 5 bases from V and 9 bases from J, with 16 bases between. CDR3 length: 13 amino acids. CDR3: CASSPSVRYKAFF. As DNA, the CDR3 is TGTGCCAGCAGTCCCTCGGTCAGGTATAAAGCTTTCTTT.

As DNA, the CDR3 is TGTGCCAGTAGTATATACCGACTAGCGGGGGAAGAGGGGACCCAGTACTTC. It translates to CASSIYRLAGEEGTQYF. The chain links TRBV19 to TRBJ2-5; 12 nucleotides match TRBD2. Germline V lookup: CDR1 LNHDA, CDR2 SQIVND (reference sequence). V was clipped by 2 bases and J by 7 bases; unmatched bases: 11. The CDR3 consists of 17 residues.

V usage is TRBV19 and J usage is TRBJ1-1; maybe TRBD1 (5 bases). The CDR3 has 14 residues. Germline CDR1 LNHDA, CDR2 SQIVND (reference sequence). Trimming stripped 3 bases from V and 1 base from J, with 9 bases between. DNA for the CDR3: TGTGCCAGTAGTATCGGGGGGAGGAACACTGAAGCTTTCTTT. Amino acids: CASSIGGRNTEAFF.

The chain employs TRBV2 and TRBJ1-1; maybe TRBD1 (6 bases). CDR3 length: 15 residues. V was shortened by 5 bases and J by 4 bases, with 17 bases between the two germline ends. Per the germline V gene, CDR1 is SNHLY and CDR2 is FYNNEI. The DNA for the CDR3 is TGTGCCAGCAGTTCCGAACAGGGTTCTTTCACTGAAGCTTTCTTT. This codes for CASSSEQGSFTEAFF.

This rearrangement joins TRBV18 to TRBJ1-2, with no clear D. Germline V gene lookup returns CDR1 KGHSH and CDR2 LQKENI. The ends were cut back, 3 bases at V and 6 bases at J, with 11 bases in the middle. The CDR3 is 13 residues long. This CDR3 reads CASSPSGVNGYTF. The DNA of the CDR3 is TGTGCCAGCTCACCCTCGGGTGTTAATGGCTACACCTTC.

A note on this clone: This same CDR3 is encoded by further DNA sequences in the sample. The chain has TRBV18 and TRBJ1-1; maybe TRBD1 (5 bases). This CDR3 is 14 amino acids long. Per germline, CDR1 KGHSH and CDR2 LQKENI. The germline V and J ends were trimmed by 3 bases and 1 base, with 9 bases remaining between them. The CDR3 here is CASSPDRQNTEAFF. Here the CDR3 DNA reads TGTGCCAGCTCACCTGACAGACAGAACACTGAAGCTTTCTTT.